This T cell receptor (beta chain) came from a study of T cells in Graves' hyperthyroidism and ophthalmopathy. Study at large: The authors collected peripheral blood at initial diagnosis, before any treatment.

It was RNA transcripts that yielded the amplified TCR beta CDR3 regions. RT-PCR in the first round (using the HTBI primer set) targeted the TCR CDR3. TCRdb re-called the multiplex PCR reads through MiXCR, storing one row per CDR3 protein. Of roughly 510,000 distinct CDR3 sequences listed, about a fifth are singletons. Stable disease denoted Graves' hyperthyroidism without ophthalmopathy progression within 18 months. It was uncontrolled infection, other autoimmune disease, pregnancy or lactation that excluded patients. The CDR3 has 10 amino acids. Trimming pared 6 bases from V and 4 bases from J, leaving 7 bases between. CDR1 is DFQATT and CDR2 is SNEGSKA in the germline V gene (reference sequence). This clonotype came up many times.

The receptor comes from a man between 18 and 35 years old with Graves' hyperthyroidism. The sample consisted of blood. The gene calls are TRBV20-1 and TRBJ2-7; perhaps TRBD2 as D (5 bases). CDR3 DNA sequence: TGCAGTGCCCCGGGATACGAGCAGTACTTC. As protein: CSAPGYEQYF.